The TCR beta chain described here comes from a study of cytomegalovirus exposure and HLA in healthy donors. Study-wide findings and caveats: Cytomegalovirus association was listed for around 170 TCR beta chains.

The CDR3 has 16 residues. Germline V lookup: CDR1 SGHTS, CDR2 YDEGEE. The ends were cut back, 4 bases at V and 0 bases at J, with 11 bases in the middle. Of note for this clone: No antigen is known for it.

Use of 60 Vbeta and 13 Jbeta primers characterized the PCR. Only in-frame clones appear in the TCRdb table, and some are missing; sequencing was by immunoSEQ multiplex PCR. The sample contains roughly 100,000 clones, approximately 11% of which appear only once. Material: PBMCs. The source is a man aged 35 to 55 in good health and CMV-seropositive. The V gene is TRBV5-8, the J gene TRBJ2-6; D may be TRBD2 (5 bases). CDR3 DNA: TGTGCCAGCAGCCGAGGGTTCCACTCTGGGGCCAACGTCCTGACTTTC. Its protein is CASSRGFHSGANVLTF.